These 13 T cell receptor beta chains share one sample of origin, sequenced in a study of early T cells in non-severe SARS-CoV-2 infection (dated by TCRdb to 2020 to 2022). Receptor amplification or capture employed 5' RACE. Instrument on record: NextSeq 500. In TCRdb, the public reads were trimmed at Q25 with fastp and aligned with MiXCR, with productive beta chains retained. CDR3 protein duplicates are merged, each entry listing the most common genes and DNA. This sample comprises tens of thousands of distinct CDR3 sequences, about 7% of them detected only once. The ten top clones hold around 8% of the sample. Sequencing input: whole blood. The receptors derive from an adult who was a healthcare worker with PCR-confirmed SARS-CoV-2 infection or an uninfected control (not recorded which).

This clonotype was counted between two and nine times. V and J are TRBV5-8 and TRBJ1-5; TRBD1 matches at 9 bases. CDR1 is SGHTS and CDR2 is YDEGEE in the germline V gene. The V and J ends lost 5 bases and 7 bases, in that order; junction bases with no gene match: 4. The CDR3 length is 13 residues. The CDR3 protein is CASSRQGDQPQHF. In DNA, the CDR3 is TGTGCCAGCAGTCGACAGGGGGACCAGCCCCAGCATTTT.

This clonotype was seen more than once but under ten times. The rearrangement uses TRBV4-3 and TRBJ2-5; TRBD2 matches at 9 bases. V trimming: 0 bases; J trimming: 5 bases; junction bases outside the gene matches: 10. This CDR3 contains 17 residues. In germline, CDR1 is LGHNA, CDR2 YSLEER. The CDR3 DNA reads as TGCGCCAGCAGCCAAGATGGAGTAGCGGGGGCCCGGGAGACCCAGTACTTC. Translated: CASSQDGVAGARETQYF.

V gene TRBV2 combines with J gene TRBJ2-3; no definite D call. This CDR3 has 15 amino acids. Trimming removed 5 bases at V and 2 bases at J, with 14 bases between. Germline V gene data show CDR1 as SNHLY and CDR2 as FYNNEI. In nucleotides, the CDR3 is TGTGCCAGCAGTCTTCGTGCGGATTTCACAGATACGCAGTATTTT. It encodes CASSLRADFTDTQYF.

This clonotype was picked up many times. The chain employs TRBV29-1 and TRBJ2-1; a weak D match, TRBD2 (6 bases). The ends were cut back, 4 bases at V and 8 bases at J, with 9 bases in the middle. The CDR3 runs to 11 residues. The germline gives CDR1 SQVTM, CDR2 ANQGSEA. The CDR3 region is CSVGGGDEQFF. As DNA, the CDR3 is TGCAGCGTTGGGGGCGGGGATGAGCAGTTCTTC.

This clonotype was seen many times. V is TRBV29-1 and J is TRBJ1-5; TRBD1 agrees at 8 bases. Germline CDR1 reads SQVTM; CDR2 reads ANQGSEA. The CDR3 consists of 12 residues. V shed 6 bases and J 4 bases; nucleotides not matched to a gene: 2. Here the CDR3 reads CSVGQGNQPQHF. The DNA for the CDR3 is TGCAGCGTCGGACAGGGAAATCAGCCCCAGCATTTT.

This clonotype was counted ten times or more. The gene calls are TRBV28 and TRBJ2-1, with 7 bases aligning to TRBD2. The J segment lost 10 bases and the V segment lost 7 bases, leaving 10 bases of the junction unmatched. The CDR3 covers 13 residues. CDR1 MDHEN and CDR2 SYDVKM come from the germline V gene. CDR3 DNA: TGTGCCAGCACCCTGACCCGGCGGGGGGAGCAGTTCTTC. Its protein is CASTLTRRGEQFF.

The V call is TRBV28, the J call TRBJ2-5; D is ambiguous. Looked up from germline, CDR1 is MDHEN and CDR2 is SYDVKM. The CDR3 contains 17 residues. Trimming stripped 7 bases from V and 2 bases from J, with 23 bases between. CDR3 amino acids: CASTRRLPPTLQETQYF. The CDR3, as DNA: TGTGCCAGCACCCGCCGCCTGCCTCCGACATTACAAGAGACCCAGTACTTC.

This clonotype has a count of ten or more. CDR3: CASSLKAGWYNEQFF. DNA for the CDR3: TGTGCCAGCAGCTTAAAGGCAGGGTGGTACAATGAGCAGTTCTTC. The chain joins TRBV7-6 to TRBJ2-1, with a weak D call TRBD1 (5 bases). This CDR3 is built from 15 residues. The V and J ends lost 2 bases and 4 bases respectively, with 12 bases between them. Germline values: CDR1 SGHVS, CDR2 FNYEAQ.

The table lists this clonotype with a few counts. The chain has TRBV7-9 and TRBJ2-6; D is undetermined. V lost 8 bases to trimming and J lost 1 base, with 9 bases between them. The germline V gene has CDR1 SEHNR and CDR2 FQNEAQ (reference sequence). The CDR3 extends over 14 amino acids. The CDR3 loop reads CASETESGANVLTF. The CDR3 DNA follows: TGTGCCAGCGAAACAGAATCTGGGGCCAACGTCCTGACTTTC.

This clonotype was counted a few times. The chain recombines TRBV7-9 with TRBJ2-1; 7 bases match TRBD1. Germline V gene data show CDR1 as SEHNR and CDR2 as FQNEAQ (reference sequence). This CDR3 has 14 amino acids. Trimming took 3 bases from V and 6 from J; bases not matched to a gene: 5. The CDR3 region is CASSFRPGGNEQFF. The DNA for the CDR3 is TGTGCCAGCAGCTTTCGACCAGGGGGCAATGAGCAGTTCTTC.

The chain links TRBV7-9 to TRBJ2-1, with D possibly being TRBD1 (5 bases). The CDR3 covers 16 residues. Trimming took 7 bases from V and 9 from J, leaving 25 bases between them. Germline CDR1 is SEHNR and CDR2 is FQNEAQ (reference sequence). CDR3 bases: TGTGCCAGCACCTTCCTTCAGTTCCAGGGTTGGGGTGAGCAGTTCTTC. Protein: CASTFLQFQGWGEQFF.

This clonotype was detected only a few times. CDR3 sequence: CASSSGQGSAGYTF. The DNA for the CDR3 is TGTGCCAGCAGCTCCGGACAGGGATCGGCTGGCTACACCTTC. This sequence joins TRBV7-2 and TRBJ1-2; 8 bases fit TRBD1. Germline loops: CDR1 SGHTA, CDR2 FQGNSA. CDR3 length equals 14 residues. V was pared by 4 bases and J by 7 bases, with 8 bases of the junction left unmatched.

The chain combines TRBV20-1 with TRBJ2-5, with a tentative D call TRBD1 (5 bases). V lost 3 bases to trimming and J lost 7 bases, with 12 bases between them. This CDR3 is built from 12 residues. Per germline, CDR1 DFQATT and CDR2 SNEGSKA (reference sequence). CDR3 sequence reads: CSARIQGATQYF. The DNA for the CDR3 is TGCAGTGCTAGGATCCAGGGTGCGACCCAGTACTTC.